This record looks at one T cell receptor (beta chain) sequence and its context. In the study's own analysis: Scientists estimated how many nucleated cells there were by amplifying reference gene primers. Some clones are missing from TCRdb's copy, which holds only in-frame ones; the method was immunoSEQ multiplex PCR. The V and J calls and clone size were taken over from that table, and D and trimming were inferred from the DNA. Seen here are over 90,000 clones, around 72% observed once, and the top ten hold less than 5%. This record comes from a study of blood T cell repertoires in COVID-19. The overall study: The study drew acute and convalescent COVID-19 samples from the United States, Italy and Spain. Sources were T cells, B-cell-depleted T cells, or PBMCs; the material itself was cDNA or gDNA.

Followed over time, Seattle patients had been enrolled while infection was active. CDR1 is SGHTA and CDR2 is FQGNSA in the germline V gene. The CDR3 has 14 amino acids. V shed 2 bases and J shed 0 bases, with 7 bases lying between them. The chain carries TRBV7-2 and TRBJ1-1; unclear D gene. The TCR originated in a man aged 70 or older with COVID-19, enrolled during active disease. The sequenced sample was peripheral blood. The CDR3 region is CASSLSQLNTEAFF. The DNA for the CDR3 is TGTGCCAGCAGCTTAAGCCAATTGAACACTGAAGCTTTCTTT.